A single sample is the source of the 2 T cell receptor beta chains below, sequenced in a study of identical twins. TCRdb itself ran the 5' RACE reads through MiXCR, one entry per CDR3 protein. The table includes about 340,000 distinct CDR3 sequences, roughly an eighth detected once. These same data were also listed under a study on yellow fever vaccine responses in identical twins.

Sequencing input: CD8+ T cells sorted from blood. These receptors came from a woman aged 18-29 years in good health.

This clonotype was seen only a few times. The chain employs TRBV9 and TRBJ2-3, with D perhaps matching TRBD1 (5 bases). Deletions cut 3 bases from V and 0 bases from J, with 17 bases between. Germline loops: CDR1 SGDLS, CDR2 YYNGEE. The CDR3 is made up of 17 amino acids. In DNA, the CDR3 is TGTGCCAGCAGCGCAGAGGAACAGGTCGTTAGCACAGATACGCAGTATTTT. This encodes CASSAEEQVVSTDTQYF.

This clonotype has only a few counts. The chain recombines TRBV20-1 with TRBJ2-7; D is uncertain. The V gene's germline CDR1 is DFQATT and CDR2 SNEGSKA (reference sequence). V lost 1 base and J lost 2, with 6 bases in between. This CDR3 spans 12 amino acids. The CDR3 protein is CSARVLPYEQYV. The CDR3 nucleotides read TGCAGTGCTAGAGTTCTACCCTACGAGCAGTACGTC.